These 30 T cell receptor beta chains were all obtained from the same sample, sequenced in a study of T-cell reconstitution after alpha-beta-depleted transplantation in children. A library of TCRbeta sequences, prepared with unique molecular identifiers, was generated. Each CDR3 protein gets one entry after TCRdb re-called the PCR reads with MiXCR. In the table there are hundreds of thousands of distinct CDR3 sequences, 13% of which are singletons. The input for sequencing was PBMCs, mostly from graft donor cells, taken 360 days after TCRalphabeta/CD19-depleted stem cell transplant. Every receptor here comes from a male patient between 5 and 17 years old who had a stem cell transplant for acute myeloid leukemia, so the T cells may come from the graft donor.

The sample holds many counts of this clonotype. The chain joins TRBV4-3 to TRBJ2-1; 7 bases align to TRBD2. The germline V gene encodes CDR1 LGHNA and CDR2 YSLEER. CDR3 length: 15 amino acids. V shed 4 bases, J shed 2 bases, and the junction held 5 bases outside the gene matches. The CDR3 DNA sequence: TGCGCCAGCAGCCGCACTAGCGCCGCCTACAATGAGCAGTTCTTC. It is translated as CASSRTSAAYNEQFF.

This clonotype has a count of ten or more. The CDR3 end shows no conserved phenylalanine or tryptophan, and so a read error is likely. The DNA is left out, because the CDR3 cannot be placed on it with certainty; the CDR3 is given as TCRdb lists it. This chain's CDR3 is CASTSPGI. The chain has TRBV6-5 and TRBJ2-7; the table's D call of TRBD1 was not tested on the DNA. From germline, CDR1 is MNHEY and CDR2 SVGAGI. 8 amino acids form the CDR3, both terminal residues included.

This clonotype has only a few counts. V gene TRBV4-2 combines with J gene TRBJ2-2; the D gene is possibly TRBD2 (5 bases). The length of the CDR3 is 18 residues. V was cut by 4 bases and J by 0 bases, with 18 bases left in between. CDR1 is LGHNA and CDR2 is YNFKEQ in the germline V gene. CDR3 sequence: CASSRPLDGIANTGELFF. CDR3 DNA sequence: TGTGCCAGCAGCCGCCCACTGGACGGGATCGCGAACACCGGGGAGCTGTTTTTT.

The gene calls are TRBV12-3 or TRBV12-4 and TRBJ2-1; tentative D call: TRBD1 (5 bases). The CDR3 loop spans 17 amino acids. The ends were cut back, 2 bases at V and 11 bases at J, with 25 bases in the middle. CDR3 loop: CASSLISGSGSAGQQFF. As DNA, the CDR3 is TGTGCCAGCAGTTTAATCTCAGGGTCAGGGTCGGCTGGTCAGCAGTTCTTC.

The chain joins TRBV5-6 to TRBJ2-3; D not certain. V dropped 0 bases and J dropped 10 bases, with 12 bases sitting between them. Per germline, CDR1 SGHDT and CDR2 YYEEEE. There are 13 residues in the CDR3. The CDR3 DNA reads as TGTGCCAGCAGCTTGGAGGAGAGACCTGCGCAGTATTTT. This sequence encodes CASSLEERPAQYF.

The chain is built from TRBV28 and TRBJ2-7; D ambiguous. The CDR3 has 11 amino acids. With 5 bases removed from V and 9 bases from J, the gap between germline ends came to 11 bases. Germline CDR1 and CDR2: MDHEN and SYDVKM. The CDR3 here is CASSPRGGQYF. The CDR3 coding sequence is TGTGCCAGCAGTCCGCGCGGCGGGCAGTACTTC.

The chain employs TRBV30 and TRBJ2-5; TRBD2 matches at 10 bases. J lost 1 base, V lost 0 bases, and 8 bases had no gene match. The CDR3 has 17 amino acids. The germline V gene has CDR1 GTSNPN and CDR2 SVGIG (reference sequence). The CDR3 DNA reads TGTGCCTGGAGTGTACTAGCGGGACGGGGGCTCCAAGAGACCCAGTACTTC. This sequence encodes CAWSVLAGRGLQETQYF. The variable domain in full, completed from reference TRBV30 and TRBJ2-5, reads SQTIHQWPATLVQPVGSPLSLECTVEGTSNPNLYWYRQAAGRGLQLLFYSVGIGQISSEVPQNLSASRPQDRQFILSSKKLLLSDSGFYLCAWSVLAGRGLQETQYFGPGTRLLVL.

This clonotype was picked up many times. This chain links TRBV12-3 or TRBV12-4 with TRBJ2-7; 7 bases line up with TRBD1. The CDR3 covers 13 residues. V trimming: 4 bases; J trimming: 2 bases; junction bases outside the gene matches: 2. CDR3 region: CASSSTGTYEQYF. The CDR3 DNA reads TGTGCCAGCAGTTCGACAGGGACCTACGAGCAGTACTTC.

The chain combines TRBV5-1 with TRBJ2-7; 10 positions agree with TRBD2. With V trimmed by 2 bases and J by 4 bases, 6 bases remained unmatched. The V gene's germline CDR1 is SGHRS and CDR2 YFSETQ. CDR3 length: 15 amino acids. The chain's CDR3 is CASSLGLAELYEQYF. Here the CDR3 DNA reads TGCGCCAGCAGCTTAGGACTAGCGGAGCTATACGAGCAGTACTTC.

J is TRBJ2-7 and V is TRBV3-1; 13 bases map to TRBD2. Germline CDR1 is LGHDT and CDR2 is YNNKEL (reference sequence). The CDR3 spans 20 residues. V lost 0 bases, J lost 1 base, and 12 bases stayed unmatched. The CDR3 DNA reads as TGTGCCAGCAGCCAAGAAGGCTCCGGGACTAGCGGGACTCCTTCCTACGAGCAGTACTTC. It codes for CASSQEGSGTSGTPSYEQYF.

This chain connects TRBV7-2 to TRBJ2-2, with unresolved D. Germline V gene data show CDR1 as SGHTA and CDR2 as FQGNSA. The CDR3 spans 14 residues. V shed 3 bases and J shed 2 bases, with 7 bases lying between them. The CDR3 is CASSLWFNTGELFF. For the CDR3, the DNA is TGTGCCAGCAGCTTGTGGTTCAACACCGGGGAGCTGTTTTTT.

There are a few counts of this clonotype. The chain has TRBV6-8 and TRBJ1-5; 8 positions agree with TRBD1. The CDR3 totals 14 residues. Per germline, CDR1 MNHGY and CDR2 SAAAGT. V lost 6 bases to trimming and J lost 1 base; unmatched junction nucleotides: 2. CDR3 sequence: CASRQGASNQPQHF. The DNA of the CDR3 is TGTGCCAGCAGGCAGGGGGCGAGCAATCAGCCCCAGCATTTT.

This clonotype was seen repeatedly, ten times or more. The V gene is TRBV28, the J gene TRBJ2-5; D gene unclear. Germline CDR1 reads MDHEN; CDR2 reads SYDVKM. V lost 4 bases and J lost 2, with 11 bases in between. This CDR3 contains 14 residues. The CDR3 sequence: CASSSLRGQETQYF. The CDR3, as DNA: TGTGCCAGCAGTTCACTGAGAGGTCAAGAGACCCAGTACTTC.

This clonotype was counted a few times. V is TRBV29-1 and J is TRBJ2-1, with a possible D match to TRBD1 (5 bases). V lost 8 bases to trimming and J lost 5 bases, with 25 bases between them. The CDR3 consists of 16 residues. Per germline, CDR1 SQVTM and CDR2 ANQGSEA. This CDR3 is CSTTHSPGWINNEQFF. Here the CDR3 DNA reads TGCAGCACTACTCACTCGCCAGGGTGGATAAACAATGAGCAGTTCTTC.

At least ten counts were recorded for this clonotype. This chain joins TRBV4-3 and TRBJ2-2, with D perhaps TRBD1 (5 bases). The ends were cut back, 0 bases at V and 0 bases at J, with 11 bases in the middle. Germline V gene sequence: CDR1 LGHNA, CDR2 YSLEER. The CDR3 has 17 amino acids. The CDR3 nucleotides are TGCGCCAGCAGCCAAGATAGGGCCAGGGCGAACACCGGGGAGCTGTTTTTT. Translated: CASSQDRARANTGELFF.

This clonotype came up many times. The chain combines TRBV30 with TRBJ1-1; D is uncertain. This CDR3 is built from 15 residues. CDR1 is GTSNPN and CDR2 is SVGIG in the germline V gene (reference sequence). The V end was cut by 0 bases, the J end by 0 bases, with 11 bases between. The CDR3 spells CAWSVLTSMNTEAFF. The DNA of the CDR3 is TGTGCCTGGAGTGTACTGACATCGATGAACACTGAAGCTTTCTTT.

This clonotype turned up a few times. The rearrangement joins TRBV24-1 to TRBJ2-1; maybe TRBD2 (6 bases). Trimming removed 4 bases at V and 9 bases at J, with 21 bases between. The V gene's germline CDR1 is KGHDR and CDR2 SFDVKD. The CDR3 has 16 residues. The CDR3 coding sequence is TGTGCCACCAGTGAGCGGGACCTAGTCTCCATAGGTGAGCAGTTCTTC. Its translation is CATSERDLVSIGEQFF.

The chain carries TRBV7-9 and TRBJ2-4; possible D gene TRBD2, 6 bases. The V gene lost 1 base and the J gene lost 7 bases, with 8 bases spanning the gap. This CDR3 is 13 amino acids long. Germline-derived CDR1 and CDR2 are SEHNR and FQNEAQ (reference sequence). CDR3 nucleotides: TGTGCCAGCAGCTTAGAAGGGAGGAACATTCAGTACTTC. This gives the protein CASSLEGRNIQYF.

V usage is TRBV7-3 and J usage is TRBJ2-3; the match to TRBD2 covers 7 bases. CDR1 is SGHTA, CDR2 FQGTGA, per germline. CDR3 size: 14 residues. V lost 5 bases to trimming and J lost 4 bases; unmatched junction nucleotides: 6. The CDR3 coding sequence is TGTGCCAGCAGCGTAGCGGGCTGGCCAGATACGCAGTATTTT. Protein: CASSVAGWPDTQYF.

Comment on this clonotype: A much bigger clone sits one base away, suggesting this may be a read error. The rearrangement uses TRBV6-1 and TRBJ2-7, with D perhaps being TRBD1 or TRBD2 (5 bases each). The germline gives CDR1 MNHNS, CDR2 SASEGT. With 6 bases removed from V and 3 bases from J, the gap between germline ends came to 9 bases. The CDR3 consists of 12 residues. DNA of the CDR3: TGTGCCAGCAGGTGGGACCTCTACGAGCAGTACTTC. It specifies CASRWDLYEQYF.

The CDR3 protein is CASNQGGDTQYF. The CDR3 DNA is TGTGCCAGCAATCAGGGGGGAGATACGCAGTATTTT. The chain combines TRBV2 with TRBJ2-3; D is possibly TRBD1 (7 bases). The CDR3 totals 12 residues. Between the trimmed V and J ends, which lost 7 bases and 5 bases, there was a span of 10 bases. The germline V gene encodes CDR1 SNHLY and CDR2 FYNNEI. Together with reference TRBV2 and TRBJ2-3, the CDR3 gives the full variable domain: EPEVTQTPSHQVTQMGQEVILRCVPISNHLYFYWYRQILGQKVEFLVSFYNNEISEKSEIFDDQFSVERPDGSNFTLKIRSTKLEDSAMYFCASNQGGDTQYFGPGTRLTVL.

The J gene is TRBJ2-5, the V gene TRBV14; 7 positions match TRBD1. The CDR3 is 16 residues long. Trimming took 4 bases from V and 2 from J; bases not matched to a gene: 10. Germline loops: CDR1 SGHDN, CDR2 FVKESK. The chain's CDR3 is CASSPRQGSRQETQYF. For the CDR3, the DNA is TGTGCCAGCAGCCCGCGACAGGGCTCACGGCAAGAGACCCAGTACTTC.

Here the CDR3 DNA reads TGCAGTGCTAGAGGAGGTTTGCCGTTGAGCGGGAGGACCTACGAGCAGTACTTC. It specifies CSARGGLPLSGRTYEQYF. This chain connects TRBV20-1 to TRBJ2-7; the match to TRBD2 covers 9 bases. V lost 1 base and J lost 2; bases outside the gene matches: 15. Germline-derived CDR1 and CDR2 are DFQATT and SNEGSKA (reference sequence). The CDR3 spans 18 residues.

This chain links TRBV12-3 or TRBV12-4 with TRBJ2-5; D is uncertain. V lost 6 bases and J lost 0, with 11 bases in between. The CDR3 has 14 amino acids. In DNA form, the CDR3 reads TGTGCCAGCAGCGAAAAGAGACACCAAGAGACCCAGTACTTC. Protein: CASSEKRHQETQYF.

This chain connects TRBV4-3 to TRBJ2-1; 9 bases agree with TRBD2. The germline V gene has CDR1 LGHNA and CDR2 YSLEER. With 1 base clipped from V and 6 bases from J, the junction kept 4 bases outside the gene matches. The CDR3 runs to 15 residues. The CDR3 spells CASSQARLAANEQFF. The CDR3 DNA follows: TGCGCCAGCAGCCAAGCAAGACTAGCGGCCAATGAGCAGTTCTTC.

At least ten counts were recorded for this clonotype. The chain recombines TRBV28 with TRBJ2-3; D uncertain. This CDR3 is built from 12 residues. Germline V CDR1 and CDR2: MDHEN, SYDVKM. V lost 6 bases to trimming and J lost 5 bases, with 9 bases between them. The CDR3 DNA reads TGTGCCAGCAGGGATGCTGGAGATACGCAGTATTTT. Its translation: CASRDAGDTQYF.

This clonotype was picked up many times. The rearrangement uses TRBV2 and TRBJ2-1, with 10 bases fitting TRBD2. The V segment lost 9 bases and the J segment 7 bases; nucleotides outside the gene matches: 9. The germline gives CDR1 SNHLY, CDR2 FYNNEI. The CDR3 loop spans 14 amino acids. The CDR3 loop reads CARKREGHFNEQFF. CDR3 nucleotide sequence: TGTGCCAGAAAGCGGGAGGGCCACTTTAATGAGCAGTTCTTC.

V is TRBV23-1 and J is TRBJ2-2; D call uncertain. TRBV23-1 qualifies as an ORF whose function is uncertain. The CDR3 extends over 15 amino acids. With 0 bases removed from V and 7 bases from J, the gap between germline ends came to 12 bases. CDR3 bases: TGCGCCAGCAGTCAATCCGGCAGACGAGACGGGGAGCTGTTTTTT. Translating gives CASSQSGRRDGELFF.

This chain connects TRBV11-2 to TRBJ1-1; 7 bases map to TRBD1. The CDR3 is made up of 14 amino acids. Trimming at V came to 5 bases and at J to 5 bases, leaving 8 bases not matched to a gene. CDR1 SGHAT and CDR2 FQNNGV come from the germline V gene. CDR3 region: CASSRRQGRTEAFF. In nucleotides, the CDR3 is TGTGCCAGCAGCCGCCGACAGGGAAGGACTGAAGCTTTCTTT.

This clonotype has more than one count but fewer than ten. V and J are TRBV30 and TRBJ2-1, with no clear D. Germline V gives CDR1 GTSNPN, CDR2 SVGIG (reference sequence). V gave up 2 bases and J gave up 5 bases, with 10 bases separating them. This CDR3 region has 13 residues. CDR3 region: CAWSNLVDNEQFF. CDR3 nucleotides: TGTGCCTGGAGTAACCTAGTTGACAATGAGCAGTTCTTC.